This paragraph reports one TCR beta chain. Its specificity is unknown. These data originate in a study of T cell clonotyping in hematopoietic cell transplantation. Study conclusions and caveats: CD4 and CD8 repertoire contributions could not be separated without sorting.

Repertoires were generated with immunoSEQ multiplex PCR, while TCRdb's copy carries only in-frame clones and drops some. The data contain some 5,500 clones, about 85% of them singletons. V shed 4 bases, J shed 1 base, and the junction held 16 bases outside the gene matches. Looked up from germline, CDR1 is SGDLS and CDR2 is YYNGEE. This CDR3 contains 18 residues. Regarding time point: recipient sample about 28 days before transplant, after cytoreduction. The clonotype was recovered from a man aged 55 to 69 with acute myeloid leukemia. Some clones in this sample may be carry-over from other donors' samples. The sample was peripheral blood mononuclear cells, taken before stem cell transplant. J is TRBJ1-1 and V is TRBV9; 7 bases map to TRBD1. The CDR3 loop is CASSPQATTGQRNTEAFF. The CDR3 DNA reads as TGTGCCAGCAGCCCTCAAGCTACCACGGGACAGAGGAACACTGAAGCTTTCTTT.